Presented here are 8 T cell receptor beta chains from one specimen sequenced in a study of T cell changes during pregnancy in multiple sclerosis. Method: immunoSEQ multiplex PCR; TCRdb's copy keeps in-frame clones and lacks some. This sample has some 10,000 clones, with more than 85% found just once. Sample: CD8+ T cells from peripheral blood mononuclear cells, taken in the first trimester of pregnancy. These receptor sequences come from a female donor in good health, enrolled as a control in a pregnancy study.

The CDR3 here is CASSERGQPSPEQYF. As DNA, the CDR3 is TGTGCCAGCAGTGAAAGGGGACAGCCGTCTCCCGAGCAGTACTTC. The rearrangement joins TRBV6-1 to TRBJ2-7; 7 bases agree with TRBD1. This CDR3 spans 15 amino acids. Germline CDR1 MNHNS, CDR2 SASEGT. The J segment lost 6 bases and the V segment lost 2 bases, leaving 10 bases of the junction unmatched.

Written as DNA, the CDR3 is TGTGCCAGCAGCTCCGGTTTAGGGCTAGCGGTATACAATGAGCAGTTCTTC. This gives the protein CASSSGLGLAVYNEQFF. V is TRBV11-1 and J is TRBJ2-1; 7 bases map to TRBD2. V lost 4 bases to trimming and J lost 4 bases; unmatched junction nucleotides: 13. The CDR3 contains 17 residues. The germline CDR1 and CDR2 sequences are SGHAT and FQDESV (reference sequence).

In regard to this clone: Mismatch with germline at one junction end may stem from a read error. CDR3 amino acids: CASSRDNSNRPQHF. The CDR3 DNA follows: TGCGCCAGCAGTCGGGACAATAGCAATCGGCCCCAGCATTTT. The chain links TRBV10-1 to TRBJ1-5; D perhaps matches TRBD1 (6 bases). CDR3 size: 14 residues. Germline V gene sequence: CDR1 WNHNN, CDR2 SYGVQD (reference sequence).

V gene TRBV7-2 combines with J gene TRBJ2-7; 7 bases align to TRBD1. The trim removed 3 bases at V and 4 bases at J, leaving 3 bases unmatched. In germline, CDR1 is SGHTA, CDR2 FQGNSA. CDR3 length equals 13 residues. The CDR3 DNA reads TGTGCCAGCAGCTTGGGACAGTTTTACGAGCAGTACTTC. Encoded protein: CASSLGQFYEQYF.

This clone was counted once. This chain joins TRBV4-3 and TRBJ1-2, with D possibly matching TRBD1 (6 bases). This CDR3 spans 16 amino acids. CDR1 is LGHNA and CDR2 is YSLEER in the germline V gene. Trimming took 0 bases from V and 7 from J, leaving 18 bases between them. The CDR3 loop is CASSQDAGVGGLGYTF. In DNA form, the CDR3 reads TGCGCCAGCAGCCAAGACGCAGGTGTCGGGGGGCTTGGCTACACCTTC.

The rearrangement uses TRBV27 and TRBJ1-5; D possibly corresponds to TRBD1 (6 bases). CDR3 size: 15 residues. Trimming removed 3 bases from V and 3 bases from J, with 12 bases in between. Germline assignment: CDR1 MNHEY and CDR2 SMNVEV (reference sequence). CDR3 nucleotide sequence: TGTGCCAGCAGTTTTGTCCAGGGGAACAATCAGCCCCAGCATTTT. It yields the protein CASSFVQGNNQPQHF.

This chain joins TRBV6-6 and TRBJ2-4; 7 bases fit TRBD1. The CDR3 is made up of 14 amino acids. Germline V CDR1 and CDR2: MNHNY, SVGAGI (reference sequence). V gave up 9 bases and J gave up 0 bases; unmatched junction bases: 5. In DNA form, the CDR3 reads TGTGCCAGTTCCGACAGGGTAGCCAAAAACATTCAGTACTTC. As protein: CASSDRVAKNIQYF.

The chain uses TRBV15 and TRBJ2-3, with D tentatively TRBD2 (5 bases). The germline gives CDR1 LNHNV, CDR2 YYDKDF (reference sequence). The CDR3 loop spans 16 amino acids. V was shortened by 0 bases and J by 1 base, with 11 bases between the two germline ends. The CDR3 nucleotides are TGTGCCACCAGCAGAGATCGTCCGCGGGGCACAGATACGCAGTATTTT. Its protein is CATSRDRPRGTDTQYF.